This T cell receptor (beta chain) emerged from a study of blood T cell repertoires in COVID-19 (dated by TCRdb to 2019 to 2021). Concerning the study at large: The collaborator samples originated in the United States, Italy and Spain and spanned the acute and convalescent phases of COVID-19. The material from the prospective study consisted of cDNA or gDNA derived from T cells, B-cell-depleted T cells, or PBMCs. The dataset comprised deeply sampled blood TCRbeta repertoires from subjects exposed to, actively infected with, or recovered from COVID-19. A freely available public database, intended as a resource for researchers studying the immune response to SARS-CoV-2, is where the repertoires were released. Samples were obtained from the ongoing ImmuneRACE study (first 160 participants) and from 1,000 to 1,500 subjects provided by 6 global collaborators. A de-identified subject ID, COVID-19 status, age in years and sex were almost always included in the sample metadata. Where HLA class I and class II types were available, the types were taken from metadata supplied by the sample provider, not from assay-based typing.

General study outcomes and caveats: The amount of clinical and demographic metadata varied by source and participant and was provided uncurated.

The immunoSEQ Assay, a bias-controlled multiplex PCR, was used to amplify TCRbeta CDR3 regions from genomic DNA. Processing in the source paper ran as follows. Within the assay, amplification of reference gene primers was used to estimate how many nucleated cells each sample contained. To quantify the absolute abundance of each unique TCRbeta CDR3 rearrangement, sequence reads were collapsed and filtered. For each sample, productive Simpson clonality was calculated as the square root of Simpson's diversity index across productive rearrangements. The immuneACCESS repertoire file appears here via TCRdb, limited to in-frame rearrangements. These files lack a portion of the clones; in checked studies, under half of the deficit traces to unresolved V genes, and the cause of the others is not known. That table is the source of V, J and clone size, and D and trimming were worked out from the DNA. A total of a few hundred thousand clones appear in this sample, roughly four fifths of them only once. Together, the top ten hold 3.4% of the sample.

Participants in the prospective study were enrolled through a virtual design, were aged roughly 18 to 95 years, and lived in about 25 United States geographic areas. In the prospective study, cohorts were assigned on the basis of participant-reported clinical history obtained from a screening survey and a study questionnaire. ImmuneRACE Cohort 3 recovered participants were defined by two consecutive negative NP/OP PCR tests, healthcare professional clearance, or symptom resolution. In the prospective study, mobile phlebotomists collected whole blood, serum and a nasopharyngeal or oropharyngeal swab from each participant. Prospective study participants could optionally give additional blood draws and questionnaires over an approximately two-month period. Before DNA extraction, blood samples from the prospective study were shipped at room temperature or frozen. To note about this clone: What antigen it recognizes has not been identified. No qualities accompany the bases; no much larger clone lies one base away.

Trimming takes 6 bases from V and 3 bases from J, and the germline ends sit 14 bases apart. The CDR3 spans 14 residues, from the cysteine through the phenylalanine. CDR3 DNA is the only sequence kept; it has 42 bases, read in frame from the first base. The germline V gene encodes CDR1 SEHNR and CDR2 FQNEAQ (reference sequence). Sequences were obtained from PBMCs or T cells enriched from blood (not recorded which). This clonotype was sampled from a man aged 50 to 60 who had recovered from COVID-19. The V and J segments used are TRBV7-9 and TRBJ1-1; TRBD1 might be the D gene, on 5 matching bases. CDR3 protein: CASRRQGGDTEAFF. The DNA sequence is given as TGTGCCAGCAGGCGTCAGGGTGGGGACACTGAAGCTTTCTTT. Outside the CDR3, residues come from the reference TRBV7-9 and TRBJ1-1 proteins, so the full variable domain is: DTGVSQNPRHKITKRGQNVTFRCDPISEHNRLYWYRQTLGQGPEFLTYFQNEAQLEKSRLLSDRFSAERPKGSFSTLEIQRTEQGDSAMYLCASRRQGGDTEAFFGQGTRLTVV.